This is a list of T cell receptor beta chains from one sample in a study of post-analysis software for immune sequencing data. TCRdb analysed the PCR reads with MiXCR anew, one entry per CDR3 protein. The profile covers around 710,000 distinct CDR3 sequences, with about 43% appearing a single time and around 4.7% taken by the ten largest. Sequencing used blood. Source of these receptors: a girl aged 5-17 years with multiple sclerosis. Each CDR3 is given with its conserved first and last residue. A D gene is named only where the DNA matches it firmly. Size is omitted from some rows. Given values are once, few, many or a class for expanded clones.

size,V,D,J,DNA,CDR3
NA,TRBV4-3,NA,TRBJ1-2,TGCGCCAGCAGCCAAGAGAAAGGTAGCGGCTATGGCTACACCTTC,CASSQEKGSGYGYTF
few,TRBV9,TRBD2,TRBJ2-1,TGTGCCAGCAGCGTCGGGACTAGCCTTAGGGATGAGCAGTTCTTC,CASSVGTSLRDEQFF
NA,TRBV20-1,NA,TRBJ2-1,TGCAGTGCTAGACTAGTGAATGAGCAGTTCTTC,CSARLVNEQFF
few,TRBV7-6,NA,TRBJ1-4,TGTGCCAGCAGCTTAGAAGTCGTGGGGGTGGCAGGTGAAAAACTGTTTTTT,CASSLEVVGVAGEKLFF
NA,TRBV5-1,NA,TRBJ2-7,TGCGCCAGCAGCTCCTCTGGCCCCCAGGTGCAGTACTTC,CASSSSGPQVQYF
NA,TRBV6-2/TRBV6-3,TRBD1,TRBJ2-7,TGTGCCAGCAGTTACCAACCGGGACAGGGGATCTACGAGCAGTACTTC,CASSYQPGQGIYEQYF
few,TRBV15,NA,TRBJ1-2,TGTGCCACCAGCAGAGATCCTTTGTATGGCTACACCTTC,CATSRDPLYGYTF
NA,TRBV6-6,NA,TRBJ1-5,TGTGCCAGCAGTTACTCGGTTCGTGGCAATCAGCCCCAGCATTTT,CASSYSVRGNQPQHF
NA,TRBV6-1,NA,TRBJ1-5,TGTGCCAGCAGTGAAACTACTTATAGCAATCAGCCCCAGCATTTT,CASSETTYSNQPQHF
few,TRBV6-1,TRBD2,TRBJ2-7,TGTGCCAGCAGTGAAGCCCCCGGGAGGGCCCACGAGCAGTACTTC,CASSEAPGRAHEQYF
few,TRBV15,TRBD2,TRBJ2-7,TGTGCCACCAGCAGAGTCTCCGGGACTACCAACTACGAGCAGTACTTC,CATSRVSGTTNYEQYF
NA,TRBV27,NA,TRBJ2-5,TGTGCCAGCAGTTCCGTGGCGCGACAGTACTTC,CASSSVARQYF
NA,TRBV5-1,NA,TRBJ2-5,TGCGCCAGCACCCAGGGGGCTAGGGAGGGGACCCAGTACTTC,CASTQGAREGTQYF
NA,TRBV6-1,NA,TRBJ1-1,TGTGCCAGCAGTGAAGCCCTGAGGCGGGAAGCTTTCTTT,CASSEALRREAFF
NA,TRBV5-1,TRBD2,TRBJ2-7,TGCGCCAGCAGCTGGGGATCCGGGACTAGCGGGAGCTACGAGCAGTACTTC,CASSWGSGTSGSYEQYF
few,TRBV12-3/TRBV12-4,TRBD2,TRBJ2-5,TGTGCCAGCAGCTTCGGGACTAGCGGGAGGACCCTGGAGACCCAGTACTTC,CASSFGTSGRTLETQYF
many,TRBV4-2,TRBD1,TRBJ1-1,TGTGCCAGCAGCCCTACAGGGGGGCGGGATGAAGCTTTCTTT,CASSPTGGRDEAFF
few,TRBV28,NA,TRBJ2-1,TGTGCCAGCAGTCCCCTCGATGACCGGGGAGGAGACAATGAGCAGTTCTTC,CASSPLDDRGGDNEQFF
few,TRBV6-1,TRBD2,TRBJ2-5,TGTGCCAGCAGTGATTCTGCGGGAGTATCAGAGACCCAGTACTTC,CASSDSAGVSETQYF
NA,TRBV7-2,TRBD1,TRBJ1-5,TGTGCCAGCAGCTTTCAAGGTTCCAGGGGGCTTCAGCCCCAGCATTTT,CASSFQGSRGLQPQHF
NA,TRBV7-8,NA,TRBJ2-1,TGTGCCAGCAGCTTAGTAGTAGACTTTGAGCGGTTCTTC,CASSLVVDFERFF
few,TRBV7-2,NA,TRBJ2-5,TGTGCCAGCAGCGATCTAGCGAAGGGGGCCCAGTACTTC,CASSDLAKGAQYF
NA,TRBV5-6,NA,TRBJ2-6,TGTGCCAGCAACAGGGTCTCTGGGGCCAACGTCCTGACTTTC,CASNRVSGANVLTF
NA,TRBV10-3,NA,TRBJ2-1,TGTGCCATCAGTGAGGACGGGGAGCAGTTCTTC,CAISEDGEQFF
NA,TRBV5-1,NA,TRBJ2-2,TGCGCCAGCAGCCCCGGGACCGGCACCGGGGAGCTGTTTTTT,CASSPGTGTGELFF
few,TRBV12-3/TRBV12-4,TRBD1,TRBJ2-5,TGTGCCAGCAGCCGGACAGGGGAGAGCCAAGAGACCCAGTACTTC,CASSRTGESQETQYF
NA,TRBV25-1,NA,TRBJ1-5,TGTGCCAGCAGTGGGGGGGCCGAAGATCAGCCCCAGCATTTT,CASSGGAEDQPQHF
few,TRBV5-1,TRBD2,TRBJ2-7,TGCGCCAGCAGCCCGCGACTAGCGGGAGGCGAGCAGTACTTC,CASSPRLAGGEQYF
NA,TRBV24-1,TRBD2,TRBJ2-7,TGTGCCACCAGCCCAGCGGGAACCCCCCACGAGCAGTACTTC,CATSPAGTPHEQYF
NA,TRBV4-3,TRBD2,TRBJ2-7,TGCGCCAACAGCCAGGGAGCGACTAGCGGGTGGGGCGAGCAGTACTTC,CANSQGATSGWGEQYF
NA,TRBV11-2,NA,TRBJ2-1,TGTGCCAGCAGCTCGGGGCCGGGACTGAGGTACAATGAGCAGTTCTTC,CASSSGPGLRYNEQFF
NA,TRBV5-5,TRBD1,TRBJ1-5,TGTGCCAGCAGCTCGGGGACAGGGGGCGGCAATCAGCCCCAGCATTTT,CASSSGTGGGNQPQHF
NA,TRBV7-2,TRBD2,TRBJ2-7,TGTGCCAGCAGCATGGGACTAGCGGGAAACGAGCAGTACTTC,CASSMGLAGNEQYF
NA,TRBV11-2,NA,TRBJ2-7,TGTGCCAGCAGCTTAGGATTCGTTTCCGAGCAGTACTTC,CASSLGFVSEQYF
NA,TRBV9,TRBD2,TRBJ2-5,TGTGCCAGCAGCCTAGAGGTAGCGGGGTTTCCAGAGACCCAGTACTTC,CASSLEVAGFPETQYF
few,TRBV7-3,TRBD2,TRBJ2-4,TGTGCCAGCAGTTTACTAGCGGGACAAGGAAACATTCAGTACTTC,CASSLLAGQGNIQYF
few,TRBV5-6,NA,TRBJ2-5,TGTGCCAGCAGCCACGGACCTAACCACAATGAGCAGTACTTC,CASSHGPNHNEQYF
few,TRBV4-3,TRBD2,TRBJ2-7,TGCGCCAGCAGCCCTACTAGCGGGAGGGGTAAGGAGCAGTACTTC,CASSPTSGRGKEQYF
NA,TRBV7-8,TRBD1,TRBJ2-7,TGTGCCAGCAGCCAAGGGCCCAATCGACAGGGGATTTACGAGCAGTACTTC,CASSQGPNRQGIYEQYF
NA,TRBV29-1,TRBD2,TRBJ2-7,TGCAGCGTTGTTCTAGCGGGAGGGTACAATGAGCAGTACTTC,CSVVLAGGYNEQYF
NA,TRBV4-3,TRBD1,TRBJ2-7,TGCGCCAGCAGCCATAGACAGGGTCGAGGGTCCTACGAGCAGTACTTC,CASSHRQGRGSYEQYF
few,TRBV29-1,NA,TRBJ2-1,TGCAGCGTAGGGGGTGGACGTTCCAATGAGCAGTTCTTC,CSVGGGRSNEQFF
NA,TRBV14,NA,TRBJ2-1,TGTGCCAGCAGCCAAGAACCGGGATACGAGCAGTTCTTC,CASSQEPGYEQFF
NA,TRBV4-1,NA,TRBJ1-4,TGCGCCAGCAGCCAAGGCGACAGACGAGGAGAAAAACTGTTTTTT,CASSQGDRRGEKLFF
NA,TRBV29-1,NA,TRBJ1-2,TGCAGCGCCAAGGAGGGGTGGCATGGCTACACCTTC,CSAKEGWHGYTF
NA,TRBV3-1,TRBD2,TRBJ2-7,TGTGCCAGCAGCCAAGTAGCGGGAGACGGCGAGCAGTACTTC,CASSQVAGDGEQYF
once,TRBV29-1,NA,TRBJ1-2,TGCAGCGTTGATTTTGGGTCTGGTGGCTACACCTTC,CSVDFGSGGYTF
NA,TRBV6-4,NA,TRBJ2-3,TGCGCCAGCAGAAGGGCGGTCACAGATACGCAGTATTTT,CASRRAVTDTQYF
few,TRBV29-1,NA,TRBJ2-1,TGCAGCGCAGGTCCGGAGGCGATGGTATCCTACAATGAGCAGTTCTTC,CSAGPEAMVSYNEQFF
NA,TRBV20-1,TRBD2,TRBJ2-3,TGCAGTGGGGGGGGAGGGCCGATAGATACGCAGTATTTT,CSGGGGPIDTQYF